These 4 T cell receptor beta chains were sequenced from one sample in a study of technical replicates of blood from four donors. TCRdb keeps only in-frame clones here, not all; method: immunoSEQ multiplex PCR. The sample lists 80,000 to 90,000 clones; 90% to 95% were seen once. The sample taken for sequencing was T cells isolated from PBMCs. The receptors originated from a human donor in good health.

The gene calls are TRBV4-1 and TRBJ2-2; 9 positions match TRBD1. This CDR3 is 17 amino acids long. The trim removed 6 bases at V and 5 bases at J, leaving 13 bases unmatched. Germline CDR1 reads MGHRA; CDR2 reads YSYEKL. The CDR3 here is CASSRDRVIVRTGELFF. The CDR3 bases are TGCGCCAGCAGTCGGGACAGGGTTATAGTTAGGACCGGGGAGCTGTTTTTT.

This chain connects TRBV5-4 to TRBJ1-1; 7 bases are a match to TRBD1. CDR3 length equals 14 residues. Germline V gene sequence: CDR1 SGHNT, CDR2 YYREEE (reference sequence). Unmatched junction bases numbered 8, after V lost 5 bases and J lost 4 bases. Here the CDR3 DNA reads TGTGCCAGCAGTAAATACTACAGGGGCACTGAAGCTTTCTTT. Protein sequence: CASSKYYRGTEAFF.

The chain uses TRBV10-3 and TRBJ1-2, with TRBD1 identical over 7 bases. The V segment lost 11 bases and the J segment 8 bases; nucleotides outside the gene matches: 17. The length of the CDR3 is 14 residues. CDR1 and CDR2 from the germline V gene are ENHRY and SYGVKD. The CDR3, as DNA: TGTGCCTCCAAACCTAGGACAGGCTACGAAGGCTACACCTTC. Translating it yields CASKPRTGYEGYTF.

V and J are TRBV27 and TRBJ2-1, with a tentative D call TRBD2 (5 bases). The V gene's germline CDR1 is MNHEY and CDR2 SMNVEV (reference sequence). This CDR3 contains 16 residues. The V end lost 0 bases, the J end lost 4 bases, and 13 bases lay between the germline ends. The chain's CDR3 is CASSLSTSGPYNEQFF. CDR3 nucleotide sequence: TGTGCCAGCAGTTTATCCACCAGCGGCCCGTACAATGAGCAGTTCTTC.